This passage covers 24 T cell receptor beta chains from one sample sequenced in a study of blood T cell repertoires in COVID-19. Repertoires were generated with immunoSEQ multiplex PCR, while TCRdb's copy carries only in-frame clones and drops some. This sample yields some 300,000 clones, of which roughly nine tenths are seen a single time; approximately 2% belongs to the top ten. The sequenced material came from peripheral blood. The source of these receptors is a woman aged 25 to 39 with COVID-19, enrolled during active disease.

The chain links TRBV29-1 to TRBJ1-2; D possibly corresponds to TRBD1 (6 bases). The CDR3 has 12 amino acids. In germline, CDR1 is SQVTM, CDR2 ANQGSEA. Trimming removed 8 bases from V and 6 bases from J, with 16 bases in between. CDR3: CSFLGAGDGYTF. CDR3 sequence (DNA): TGCAGCTTCCTGGGGGCAGGCGATGGCTACACCTTC.

The V gene is TRBV7-2, the J gene TRBJ2-1, with D possibly being TRBD2 (5 bases). Trimming left V 4 bases short and J 9 bases short, with 13 bases between. The V gene's germline CDR1 is SGHTA and CDR2 FQGNSA. This CDR3 has 13 amino acids. DNA for the CDR3: TGTGCCAGCAGCTCAGTCTTTGAGGGTGAGCAGTTCTTC. This sequence encodes CASSSVFEGEQFF.

The V and J genes are TRBV10-3 and TRBJ1-5; D is unclear. Between the trimmed V and J ends, which lost 4 bases and 4 bases, there was a span of 8 bases. Germline V gives CDR1 ENHRY, CDR2 SYGVKD. The CDR3 runs 13 residues. The CDR3: CAISGSQNQPQHF. The CDR3 nucleotides are TGTGCCATCAGTGGTTCCCAGAATCAGCCCCAGCATTTT.

The chain recombines TRBV19 with TRBJ2-2, with 7 nucleotides matching TRBD2. The V segment lost 3 bases and the J segment 2 bases; nucleotides outside the gene matches: 15. CDR3 length: 19 amino acids. Germline-derived CDR1 and CDR2 are LNHDA and SQIVND (reference sequence). As DNA, the CDR3 is TGTGCCAGTAGTATCGGATATAGGTTTGGGGGGGTAAACACCGGGGAGCTGTTTTTT. As protein: CASSIGYRFGGVNTGELFF.

V gene TRBV7-3 combines with J gene TRBJ1-6, with D perhaps TRBD1 (6 bases). Germline CDR1 and CDR2: SGHTA and FQGTGA. The CDR3 runs to 15 residues. With 0 bases removed from V and 9 bases from J, the gap between germline ends came to 12 bases. The CDR3, as DNA: TGTGCCAGCAGCTTAACTTCGTTGACAGGTTCACCCCTCCACTTT. Protein: CASSLTSLTGSPLHF.

V is TRBV27 and J is TRBJ1-2; D is perhaps TRBD1 (6 bases). The ends were cut back, 3 bases at V and 5 bases at J, with 13 bases in the middle. CDR3 length equals 14 residues. Germline CDR1 is MNHEY and CDR2 is SMNVEV (reference sequence). The CDR3 reads CASSLSGGLYGYTF. The CDR3 DNA reads as TGTGCCAGCAGTTTGTCTGGGGGCCTATATGGCTACACCTTC.

This chain links TRBV5-1 with TRBJ1-2; no clear D. Germline V gives CDR1 SGHRS, CDR2 YFSETQ. The CDR3 spans 14 residues. The ends were cut back, 4 bases at V and 2 bases at J, with 12 bases in the middle. The CDR3 is CASSTTIQNYGYTF. CDR3 DNA sequence: TGCGCCAGCAGCACTACAATTCAGAACTATGGCTACACCTTC. Full variable domain (missing parts from reference TRBV5-1 and TRBJ1-2): KAGVTQTPRYLIKTRGQQVTLSCSPISGHRSVSWYQQTPGQGLQFLFEYFSETQRNKGNFPGRFSGRQFSNSRSEMNVSTLELGDSALYLCASSTTIQNYGYTFGSGTRLTVV.

This clone has more than one count but fewer than ten. The CDR3 is CASSPPGQGELWQYF. CDR3 bases: TGTGCCAGCTCACCACCGGGACAGGGGGAACTATGGCAGTACTTC. The chain combines TRBV18 with TRBJ2-7; 11 bases match TRBD1. The junction had 7 bases not matched to a gene; V was cut back by 0 bases and J by 9 bases. The CDR3 is 15 residues long. The germline CDR1 and CDR2 sequences are KGHSH and LQKENI.

The chain joins TRBV6-5 to TRBJ1-4, with D perhaps matching TRBD1 (6 bases). Trimming removed 6 bases from V and 8 bases from J, with 19 bases in between. This CDR3 is built from 15 residues. Germline CDR1 MNHEY, CDR2 SVGAGI. The CDR3 DNA reads TGTGCCAGCAGCCGATCAGGGGCCAAGGGGGAAAAACTGTTTTTT. As protein: CASSRSGAKGEKLFF.

A single count supports this clone. This chain links TRBV11-3 with TRBJ1-6; 9 bases map to TRBD1. Germline V lookup: CDR1 SGHNT, CDR2 YENEEA. V lost 4 bases and J lost 6; bases outside the gene matches: 7. This CDR3 region has 16 residues. The CDR3 spells CASSWSGQGFNSPLHF. The CDR3 DNA reads as TGTGCCAGCAGCTGGTCGGGACAGGGTTTTAATTCACCCCTCCACTTT.

The J gene is TRBJ1-2, the V gene TRBV6-5; D unresolved. The CDR3 covers 15 residues. Deletions cut 8 bases from V and 4 bases from J, with 20 bases between. Germline assignment: CDR1 MNHEY and CDR2 SVGAGI. The CDR3 DNA follows: TGTGCCAGCGGCGCTCCTACGGGTGTTGGCTATGGCTACACCTTC. This encodes CASGAPTGVGYGYTF.

The genes are TRBV7-2 and TRBJ2-1; 11 bases match TRBD2. CDR3 length: 21 amino acids. V lost 4 bases to trimming and J lost 0 bases; unmatched junction nucleotides: 17. The germline V gene encodes CDR1 SGHTA and CDR2 FQGNSA. CDR3 amino acids: CASSSARGTSGIPSSYNEQFF. DNA for the CDR3: TGTGCCAGCAGCTCAGCCCGAGGGACTAGCGGTATTCCAAGCTCCTACAATGAGCAGTTCTTC.

This clone was seen only once. This chain connects TRBV4-1 to TRBJ1-4, with 8 positions matching TRBD1. The CDR3 is 15 amino acids. Trimming at V came to 5 bases and at J to 4 bases, leaving 6 bases not matched to a gene. The germline V gene encodes CDR1 MGHRA and CDR2 YSYEKL. The CDR3: CASSYGTGLNEKLFF. For the CDR3, the DNA is TGCGCCAGCAGCTACGGGACAGGTCTTAATGAAAAACTGTTTTTT.

Regarding this clone: Sequence at one end of the junction differs from germline and may be a read error. The chain carries TRBV12-5 and TRBJ2-1; possibly TRBD2 for D (6 bases). Germline values: CDR1 LGHNT, CDR2 FRNRAP. The CDR3 sequence is 16 residues long. The chain's CDR3 is CASGLVLTLGGNEQFF. The CDR3 DNA reads TGTGCTAGTGGCTTGGTACTGACGCTGGGAGGCAATGAGCAGTTCTTC.

DNA of the CDR3: TGCGCCAGCAGCGCGTCAGGGGGGAACACTGAAGCTTTCTTT. Its protein is CASSASGGNTEAFF. The chain links TRBV5-1 to TRBJ1-1; TRBD1 matches 7 bases. The CDR3 extends over 14 amino acids. Trimming took 4 bases from V and 1 from J; bases not matched to a gene: 4. The germline CDR1 and CDR2 sequences are SGHRS and YFSETQ.

The chain couples TRBV9 to TRBJ2-2, with 9 bases identical to TRBD2. Trimming took 0 bases from V and 4 from J; bases not matched to a gene: 7. In germline, CDR1 is SGDLS, CDR2 YYNGEE. The CDR3 sequence is 17 residues long. The CDR3 is CASSVGGGVRGTGELFF. Here the CDR3 DNA reads TGTGCCAGCAGCGTAGGCGGGGGGGTGAGAGGCACCGGGGAGCTGTTTTTT.

The chain joins TRBV2 to TRBJ1-2; TRBD1 matches 7 bases. V was pared by 6 bases and J by 4 bases, with 5 bases of the junction left unmatched. Germline V gene sequence: CDR1 SNHLY, CDR2 FYNNEI. CDR3 length: 13 amino acids. In DNA form, the CDR3 reads TGTGCCAGCAGCGAGGGACAGATCTATGGCTACACCTTC. The encoded protein is CASSEGQIYGYTF. Variable domain in full (rest from reference TRBV2 and TRBJ1-2): EPEVTQTPSHQVTQMGQEVILRCVPISNHLYFYWYRQILGQKVEFLVSFYNNEISEKSEIFDDQFSVERPDGSNFTLKIRSTKLEDSAMYFCASSEGQIYGYTFGSGTRLTVV.

The chain employs TRBV11-2 and TRBJ1-1; possibly TRBD1 for D (5 bases). Deletions cut 6 bases from V and 4 bases from J, with 12 bases between. CDR3 length: 13 amino acids. The germline V gene has CDR1 SGHAT and CDR2 FQNNGV. CDR3 coding DNA: TGTGCCAGCAGTCTCTCCACAGGCACTGAAGCTTTCTTT. This gives the protein CASSLSTGTEAFF. The full variable domain, its missing parts supplied by reference TRBV11-2 and TRBJ1-1, is EAGVAQSPRYKIIEKRQSVAFWCNPISGHATLYWYQQILGQGPKLLIQFQNNGVVDDSQLPKDRFSAERLKGVDSTLKIQPAKLEDSAVYLCASSLSTGTEAFFGQGTRLTVV.

This clone was seen only once. The chain links TRBV5-1 to TRBJ1-3; D not resolved. CDR1 is SGHRS and CDR2 is YFSETQ in the germline V gene. V lost 2 bases and J 2 bases, leaving 17 bases between the germline ends. The CDR3 covers 17 residues. CDR3 in DNA: TGCGCCAGCAGCTTACGATCGACTTTCGTGGCTGGAAACACCATATATTTT. Amino acids: CASSLRSTFVAGNTIYF.

CDR3 in DNA: TGTGCCAGCAGTTTTCGCAGAACCACTGAAGCTTTCTTT. This encodes CASSFRRTTEAFF. The chain is built from TRBV6-2 or TRBV6-3 and TRBJ1-1; D is ambiguous. Trimming took off 4 bases at V and 4 bases at J, with 10 bases between the two ends. The germline gives CDR1 MNHEY, CDR2 SVGEGT. The CDR3 runs 13 residues.

This clone showed up just once. The chain uses TRBV5-4 and TRBJ2-4, with D tentatively TRBD2 (5 bases). Germline V lookup: CDR1 SGHNT, CDR2 YYREEE (reference sequence). The CDR3 sequence is 14 residues long. Trimming stripped 4 bases from V and 5 bases from J, with 13 bases between. The CDR3 region is CASSLRGGENIQYF. The CDR3 DNA reads TGTGCCAGCAGCCTCCGGGGTGGCGAAAACATTCAGTACTTC.

This chain links TRBV28 with TRBJ2-4; TRBD1 might be the D (6 bases). Germline-derived CDR1 and CDR2 are MDHEN and SYDVKM. Trimming removed 0 bases at V and 3 bases at J, with 9 bases between. CDR3 length: 15 amino acids. This chain's CDR3 is CASSLWGAHKNIQYF. CDR3 nucleotides: TGTGCCAGCAGTTTATGGGGGGCTCACAAAAACATTCAGTACTTC.

The gene calls are TRBV7-8 and TRBJ2-1; 10 bases agree with TRBD2. The CDR3 is 16 residues long. Unmatched junction bases numbered 10, after V lost 1 base and J lost 10 bases. Germline assignment: CDR1 SGHVS and CDR2 FQNEAQ. This CDR3 is CASSLGSGLAEPEQFF. DNA of the CDR3: TGTGCCAGCAGCTTAGGCTCAGGACTAGCGGAACCCGAGCAGTTCTTC.

V usage is TRBV9 and J usage is TRBJ2-3; TRBD1 matches at 9 bases. V was pared by 2 bases and J by 0 bases, with 10 bases of the junction left unmatched. This CDR3 contains 18 residues. Germline V gene data show CDR1 as SGDLS and CDR2 as YYNGEE. The CDR3 reads CASSVSSSTGGSTDTQYF. In DNA, the CDR3 is TGTGCCAGCAGCGTCAGCTCGTCGACAGGGGGTAGCACAGATACGCAGTATTTT. Complete variable domain (other parts from reference TRBV9 and TRBJ2-3): DSGVTQTPKHLITATGQRVTLRCSPRSGDLSVYWYQQSLDQGLQFLIQYYNGEERAKGNILERFSAQQFPDLHSELNLSSLELGDSALYFCASSVSSSTGGSTDTQYFGPGTRLTVL.